This T cell receptor beta chain was captured by sequencing in a study of T cells expressing NK-cell markers (dated by TCRdb to 2020 to 2022). Context from the whole study: In sorted CD3+CD56+NKG2C+, CD3+CD56+NKG2C- and CD3+CD56-NKG2C+ T-cell subsets from several donors, TCR beta-chain repertoires were profiled. Of the eight sequenced donors, seven were found to be HCMV-seropositive and one was found to be HCMV-seronegative. All eight donors whose samples were sequenced were randomly selected healthy volunteers, three of them men and five women. Libraries were sequenced as 2 x 150 bp reads on Illumina HiSeq 2000/2500, MiSeq or NextSeq.

Broad study findings and their caveats: Whether the expanded NKG2C-expressing T cell clones were specific for HCMV antigens was left unclear. Those dominant clonotypes were again the most abundant among CD3+CD56-NKG2C+ cells in a few donors, at about 28.3-60.1%. In several donors, the dominant CD3+CD56+NKG2C+ clonotypes were found to rank among the top 10 CD8+ clonotypes and to make up roughly 1.0-8% of CD8+ T cells.

With respect to this clonotype: Its binding antigen is unknown.

The CDR3 runs 16 residues from the cysteine to the phenylalanine. No DNA sequence is on record. Per the germline V gene (reference sequence), MNHEY is the CDR1 and SMNVEV is the CDR2. Sequencing was carried out with an Illumina HiSeq 2000. 5'RACE template switching, by which a universal primer site and unique molecular identifiers were added, was used to make TCR beta cDNA libraries. Synthesis of cDNA was primed from the TCR beta constant segment and was followed by two consecutive PCR amplification steps. The original methods were these. Reads were demultiplexed and grouped by UMI with MIGEC, and clonotypes were assembled and quantified with MiTCR. To exclude erroneous sequences, only TCR cDNA sequences supported by at least two reads were retained. Downstream repertoire analysis used the tcR package, and clonotypes were matched across fractions by CDR3 nucleotide sequence plus V segment. VDJmatch was used to annotate antigen specificity against VDJdb, with one amino acid substitution in CDR3 allowed. Following reprocessing of the reads by TCRdb, the data hold one row per CDR3 protein sequence and no DNA is available. V and J calls and clone size were set by TCRdb, not the authors. The sample table records 150,000 or so distinct CDR3 sequences. The ten most abundant clones make up roughly a third of the sample.

HCMV serostatus was determined by detecting HCMV-specific IgG in serum with a commercial ELISA kit. Ficoll density gradient centrifugation was used to isolate peripheral blood mononuclear cells from blood. Rearrangement joined TRBV27 to TRBJ2-7. The sequence was collected from a woman in her fifties or sixties in good health. Donor details come from another sample of the same person, matched by shared clones. The material sequenced was blood T cells: a sorted CD56 or NKG2C T cell subset, CD4+ or CD8+ T cells, or bulk PBMC T cells (not recorded which). For the CDR3, the sequence is CASSLSRTLLAAEQYF.